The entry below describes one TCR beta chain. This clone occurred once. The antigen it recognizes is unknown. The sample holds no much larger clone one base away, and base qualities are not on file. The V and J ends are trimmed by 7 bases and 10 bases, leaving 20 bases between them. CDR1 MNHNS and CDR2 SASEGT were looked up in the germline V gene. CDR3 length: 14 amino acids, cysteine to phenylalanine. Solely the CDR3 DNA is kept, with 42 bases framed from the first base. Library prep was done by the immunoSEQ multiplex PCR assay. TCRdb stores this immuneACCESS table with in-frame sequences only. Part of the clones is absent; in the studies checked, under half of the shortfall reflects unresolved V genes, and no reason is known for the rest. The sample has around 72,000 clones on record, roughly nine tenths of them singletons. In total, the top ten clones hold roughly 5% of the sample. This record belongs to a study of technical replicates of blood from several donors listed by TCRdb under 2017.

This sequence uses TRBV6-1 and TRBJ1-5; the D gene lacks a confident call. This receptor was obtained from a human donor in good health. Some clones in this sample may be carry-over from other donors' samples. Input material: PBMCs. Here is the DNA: TGTGCCAGCACCTCAGGACGGTCGGAGGGTCCCCAGCATTTT. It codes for CASTSGRSEGPQHF.